This T cell receptor (beta chain) was captured in a study of early T cells in non-severe SARS-CoV-2 infection. Across the study: Sequencing of bulk RNA from unsorted whole blood was done, without chain pairing. Whole-study results and caveats: Matches to VDJdb favored anti-spike CD8 responses and missed private and CD4 specificities.

As to this clonotype: Antigen unknown.

The germline gives CDR1 DFQATT, CDR2 SNEGSKA (reference sequence). The CDR3 consists of 13 residues. With 3 bases removed from V and 0 bases from J, the gap between germline ends came to 9 bases. Individually, cDNA molecules had unique molecular identifiers attached to them. TCRdb re-analysed the 5' RACE reads in MiXCR, keeping a single row per CDR3 protein. The sample has about 56,000 distinct CDR3 sequences, approximately 15% seen once; the top ten hold roughly 3.9%. The starting material was whole blood, obtained at baseline. The V call is TRBV20-1, the J call TRBJ2-7; no clear D. The sequence was collected from an adult who was a healthcare worker with PCR-confirmed SARS-CoV-2 infection or an uninfected control (not recorded which). The CDR3 DNA reads as TGCAGTGCTAGTAACCCTCGCTCCTACGAGCAGTACTTC. It translates to CSASNPRSYEQYF.